This TCR beta chain was found in a study of blood T cell repertoires in COVID-19. This CDR3 comprises 11 residues. V lost 6 bases and J lost 3, with 6 bases in between. Libraries were prepared by immunoSEQ multiplex PCR; TCRdb keeps only in-frame clonotypes and omits some of them. The table shows approximately 110,000 clones, with around 85% occurring only once. This receptor was obtained from a woman in her fifties or sixties with COVID-19, enrolled during active disease. The rearrangement links TRBV12-3 or TRBV12-4 to TRBJ2-7; no clear D gene. Material: peripheral blood. The CDR3 bases are TGTGCCAGCAGCCGAGACTACGAGCAGTACTTC. This codes for CASSRDYEQYF.